This T cell receptor (beta chain) stems from a study of cytomegalovirus exposure and HLA in healthy donors. Study-wide points: Rarity held for most TCR sequences, but there were some public TCRs that occurred in many donors. Researchers catalogued roughly 170 TCR beta chains as cytomegalovirus-associated.

In the case of this clone: What it binds is not known.

CDR3 length equals 19 residues. Profiling relied on immunoSEQ multiplex PCR, and the TCRdb table lists in-frame clones only, not all of them. This table holds over 250,000 clones, 80% to 90% found once. These donors were members of the roughly 120-subject validation cohort, a group separate from the approximately 700-subject first cohort. The sequencing input was PBMCs. The chain uses TRBV21-1 and TRBJ1-2; the table names TRBD1, a call not compared with the DNA. TRBV21-1 is recorded as a pseudogene. The sequence was obtained from a woman younger than 30 in good health and CMV-seronegative. The CDR3 sequence: CASSKGSEQGWGANYGYTF. DNA for the CDR3: TGTGCCAGCAGCAAAGGGTCGGAACAGGGGTGGGGAGCTAACTATGGCTACACCTTC.